Presented here are 8 T cell receptor beta chains from one specimen sequenced in a study of identifying expanded T cells in peripheral blood. Profiling relied on immunoSEQ multiplex PCR, and the TCRdb table lists in-frame clones only, not all of them. The table has 81,000 or so clones, about 83% seen once. Specimen: blood. The receptors here all came from a person aged 18 to 75 in good health.

This clone was seen a handful of times. The CDR3 loop is CASSFLGSWEYTF. CDR3 nucleotides: TGTGCCAGCAGTTTTCTGGGCAGCTGGGAATACACCTTC. J is TRBJ1-2 and V is TRBV28; unclear D gene. Germline CDR1 reads MDHEN; CDR2 reads SYDVKM. This CDR3 comprises 13 residues. Trimming shortened V by 3 bases and J by 11 bases, and 16 bases separated the two germline ends.

This chain uses TRBV15 with TRBJ2-5, with TRBD2 as a possible D gene (5 bases). Germline V lookup: CDR1 LNHNV, CDR2 YYDKDF (reference sequence). V lost 0 bases and J 8 bases, leaving 7 bases between the germline ends. The CDR3 is 12 residues long. The DNA for the CDR3 is TGTGCCACCAGCAGAGATGAGGGAACCCAGTACTTC. Amino acid sequence: CATSRDEGTQYF.

The V gene is TRBV18, the J gene TRBJ2-7; D is perhaps TRBD1 or TRBD2 (5 bases each). The CDR3 runs to 14 residues. V was pared by 3 bases and J by 3 bases, with 12 bases between. The V gene's germline CDR1 is KGHSH and CDR2 LQKENI. The CDR3 DNA sequence: TGTGCCAGCTCACCTTCCGGGACGGACTACGAGCAGTACTTC. This gives the protein CASSPSGTDYEQYF. Full variable domain (missing parts from reference TRBV18 and TRBJ2-7): NAGVMQNPRHLVRRRGQEARLRCSPMKGHSHVYWYRQLPEEGLKFMVYLQKENIIDESGMPKERFSAEFPKEGPSILRIQQVVRGDSAAYFCASSPSGTDYEQYFGPGTRLTVT.

The V gene is TRBV7-2, the J gene TRBJ2-7; 9 nucleotides match TRBD2. There are 17 residues in the CDR3. The germline V gene has CDR1 SGHTA and CDR2 FQGNSA. The V gene end was trimmed by 4 bases and the J gene end by 1 base; junction bases not matched to a gene: 11. For the CDR3, the DNA is TGTGCCAGCAGCTCTCGGGGGACTAGCCAACCTTCCTACGAGCAGTACTTC. Its translation is CASSSRGTSQPSYEQYF.

The chain couples TRBV6-5 to TRBJ1-5; 9 bases are shared with TRBD1. After removal of 6 bases from V and 4 bases from J, the junction contained 7 bases not matched to a gene. From germline, CDR1 is MNHEY and CDR2 SVGAGI. There are 15 residues in the CDR3. In DNA, the CDR3 is TGTGCCAGCAGCATTACAGGGGGCGGTAATCAGCCCCAGCATTTT. Translated: CASSITGGGNQPQHF.

The J gene is TRBJ2-1, the V gene TRBV5-1, with TRBD2 matching 8 bases. The CDR3 is 15 residues long. Trimming took 0 bases from V and 9 from J; bases not matched to a gene: 8. CDR1 SGHRS and CDR2 YFSETQ come from the germline V gene. The CDR3 spells CASSLASAGGGEQFF. In DNA, the CDR3 is TGCGCCAGCAGCTTGGCCTCGGCGGGAGGTGGTGAGCAGTTCTTC.

The chain employs TRBV6-5 and TRBJ2-3; D assignment may be TRBD1 or TRBD2 (5 bases each). V was pared by 0 bases and J by 0 bases, with 7 bases between. The V gene's germline CDR1 is MNHEY and CDR2 SVGAGI. CDR3 size: 15 residues. CDR3 bases: TGTGCCAGCAGTTACTCGGGACGGAGCACAGATACGCAGTATTTT. This translates into CASSYSGRSTDTQYF.

The chain couples TRBV4-1 to TRBJ2-1, with D possibly matching TRBD2 (6 bases). Germline CDR1 and CDR2: MGHRA and YSYEKL. V was trimmed by 5 bases and J by 0 bases, leaving 14 bases between them. The length of the CDR3 is 16 residues. DNA for the CDR3: TGCGCCAGCAGCACGACCTGGGGGGACTCCTACAATGAGCAGTTCTTC. Amino acid sequence: CASSTTWGDSYNEQFF.